What follows are 30 T cell receptor beta chains derived from one specimen sequenced in a study of a mutant IDH1 vaccine in newly diagnosed glioma. Antigen specificity for these receptors is unknown. The time point is: week 47, end of study. Every vaccine dose comprised 300 ug of mutant IDH1 20-mer peptide plus topical imiquimod. The data were produced by immunoSEQ multiplex PCR, yet TCRdb's version contains in-frame clones alone and is incomplete. The table lists about 60,000 clones, over 80% of them singletons. The source was PBMCs, collected from a glioma patient whose treatment included an IDH1 peptide vaccine. All receptors come from a woman aged 45-65 years with glioma.

The J gene is TRBJ1-3, the V gene TRBV13; 12 nucleotides match TRBD1. V was pared by 4 bases and J by 3 bases, with 4 bases of the junction left unmatched. The CDR3 is made up of 16 amino acids. Germline V gene sequence: CDR1 PRHDT, CDR2 FYEKMQ (reference sequence). The CDR3 DNA follows: TGTGCCAGCAGCTCGGGGACAGGGGGCTTTGGAAACACCATATATTTT. The encoded protein is CASSSGTGGFGNTIYF.

This chain uses TRBV7-2 with TRBJ2-1, with 8 positions matching TRBD2. Germline values: CDR1 SGHTA, CDR2 FQGNSA. V was clipped by 6 bases and J by 10 bases; unmatched bases: 14. The CDR3 totals 15 residues. The CDR3, as DNA: TGTGCCAGCAGTCGAGCGGGGGCAAACAATGGGGAGCAGTTCTTC. Amino acids: CASSRAGANNGEQFF.

The V and J genes are TRBV10-1 and TRBJ2-1, with unresolved D. Trimming stripped 0 bases from V and 4 bases from J, with 13 bases between. The CDR3 has 16 residues. Germline CDR1 WNHNN, CDR2 SYGVQD (reference sequence). CDR3 protein: CASSESLGSGYNEQFF. The CDR3 region has the DNA TGCGCCAGCAGTGAGTCGCTGGGTTCTGGGTACAATGAGCAGTTCTTC.

In this sample, this clone turned up a few times. This chain connects TRBV19 to TRBJ1-1, with D perhaps TRBD1 (5 bases). Germline V gene lookup returns CDR1 LNHDA and CDR2 SQIVND (reference sequence). With 9 bases removed from V and 10 bases from J, the gap between germline ends came to 15 bases. The CDR3 spans 11 residues. CDR3 loop: CASPLTGTAFF. In DNA form, the CDR3 reads TGTGCCAGCCCTTTGACTGGGACAGCTTTCTTT.

The gene calls are TRBV11-2 and TRBJ2-5; a weak D match, TRBD2 (6 bases). The CDR3 totals 14 residues. Trimming stripped 6 bases from V and 1 base from J, with 12 bases between. Germline CDR1 and CDR2: SGHAT and FQNNGV. Written as DNA, the CDR3 is TGTGCCAGCAGTCGCCGGGACTTCCAAGAGACCCAGTACTTC. It is translated as CASSRRDFQETQYF.

The CDR3 reads CASSSRDRDEKLFF. CDR3 coding DNA: TGTGCCAGCAGCTCCCGGGACAGGGATGAAAAACTGTTTTTT. The rearrangement uses TRBV5-6 and TRBJ1-4; 9 positions match TRBD1. After removal of 3 bases from V and 6 bases from J, the junction contained 3 bases not matched to a gene. Germline V gives CDR1 SGHDT, CDR2 YYEEEE. CDR3 length: 14 residues.

The V gene is TRBV7-9, the J gene TRBJ1-1; D gene uncertain. The V and J ends lost 5 bases and 11 bases respectively, with 15 bases between them. Germline V CDR1 and CDR2: SEHNR, FQNEAQ (reference sequence). CDR3 length: 12 residues. DNA for the CDR3: TGTGCCAGCAGCCACCAACTAGAGGAGGCTTTCTTT. This sequence encodes CASSHQLEEAFF.

The genes are TRBV6-1 and TRBJ1-5; D unclear. Trimming took off 6 bases at V and 1 base at J, with 7 bases between the two ends. This CDR3 comprises 13 residues. Germline lookup yields CDR1 MNHNS and CDR2 SASEGT. The CDR3 sequence: CASSPRSNQPQHF. The CDR3, as DNA: TGTGCCAGCAGCCCCCGGAGCAATCAGCCCCAGCATTTT.

J is TRBJ2-7 and V is TRBV15; TRBD1 matches 11 bases. V trimming: 4 bases; J trimming: 7 bases; junction bases outside the gene matches: 6. Germline V gene lookup returns CDR1 LNHNV and CDR2 YYDKDF (reference sequence). The CDR3 is 14 residues long. Written as DNA, the CDR3 is TGTGCCACCAGCACAGGACAGGGGGCCGGGGAGCAGTACTTC. Translated: CATSTGQGAGEQYF.

The chain joins TRBV18 to TRBJ2-2; D is possibly TRBD1 (5 bases). Germline CDR1 reads KGHSH; CDR2 reads LQKENI. The CDR3 is 14 residues long. The germline V and J ends were trimmed by 0 bases and 7 bases, with 9 bases remaining between them. CDR3 nucleotides: TGTGCCAGCTCACCACCCTCAGGGCTCGGGGAGCTGTTTTTT. It codes for CASSPPSGLGELFF.

This CDR3 is CASSSGLLNQPQHF. CDR3 sequence (DNA): TGTGCCAGCAGCTCCGGACTCCTCAATCAGCCCCAGCATTTT. This rearrangement joins TRBV11-2 to TRBJ1-5; D is unresolved. Germline CDR1 is SGHAT and CDR2 is FQNNGV. Trimming pared 4 bases from V and 3 bases from J, leaving 10 bases between. The CDR3 is 14 amino acids.

The chain joins TRBV15 to TRBJ2-7; D not resolved. This CDR3 has 12 amino acids. Germline V gene data show CDR1 as LNHNV and CDR2 as YYDKDF (reference sequence). Trimming left V 1 base short and J 5 bases short, with 6 bases between. The CDR3 sequence: CATSRGFDEQYF. The DNA of the CDR3 is TGTGCCACCAGCAGAGGCTTCGACGAGCAGTACTTC.

The chain is built from TRBV27 and TRBJ2-7, with TRBD2 matching 8 bases. The CDR3 runs to 15 residues. Trimming took 7 bases from V and 5 from J; bases not matched to a gene: 13. The germline CDR1 and CDR2 sequences are MNHEY and SMNVEV (reference sequence). CDR3 DNA: TGTGCCAGCACCCTACTCGGGGGGGCGCCCCACGAGCAGTACTTC. It translates to CASTLLGGAPHEQYF.

CDR3 residues: CASGLGPGDGYTF. The CDR3 nucleotides are TGTGCTAGTGGTCTAGGGCCCGGCGACGGCTACACCTTC. This chain joins TRBV12-5 and TRBJ1-2; no definite D call. This CDR3 is built from 13 residues. V was pared by 5 bases and J by 8 bases, with 15 bases between. Germline assignment: CDR1 LGHNT and CDR2 FRNRAP.

The chain has TRBV19 and TRBJ1-6, with a tentative D call TRBD1 (6 bases). The CDR3 runs to 14 residues. The V gene's germline CDR1 is LNHDA and CDR2 SQIVND (reference sequence). Between the trimmed V and J ends, which lost 3 bases and 7 bases, there was a span of 10 bases. CDR3 in amino acids: CASSIPGDNSPLHF. The CDR3 coding sequence is TGTGCCAGTAGTATTCCAGGGGACAATTCACCCCTCCACTTT.

A few counts support this clone. The chain recombines TRBV15 with TRBJ1-5; 7 bases are a match to TRBD1. The CDR3 runs to 14 residues. Unmatched junction bases numbered 10, after V lost 9 bases and J lost 5 bases. CDR1 is LNHNV and CDR2 is YYDKDF in the germline V gene (reference sequence). The chain's CDR3 is CATKQGLGDQPQHF. The CDR3 nucleotides read TGTGCCACAAAACAGGGGTTGGGAGATCAGCCCCAGCATTTT.

V is TRBV6-1 and J is TRBJ1-1; D unclear. V lost 0 bases, J lost 2 bases, and 16 bases lay in between. Germline V lookup: CDR1 MNHNS, CDR2 SASEGT. The CDR3 is 17 amino acids. CDR3 region: CASSEAVDRLDNTEAFF. Here the CDR3 DNA reads TGTGCCAGCAGTGAAGCTGTTGATCGACTCGATAACACTGAAGCTTTCTTT.

This sequence joins TRBV19 and TRBJ1-2; a weak D match, TRBD1 (6 bases). There are 12 residues in the CDR3. Per germline, CDR1 LNHDA and CDR2 SQIVND (reference sequence). V lost 8 bases and J 2 bases, leaving 9 bases between the germline ends. In DNA, the CDR3 is TGTGCCAGTGAGGGGGGGAACTATGGCTACACCTTC. Protein product: CASEGGNYGYTF.

V usage is TRBV5-1 and J usage is TRBJ2-2; 7 nucleotides line up with TRBD1. The germline CDR1 and CDR2 sequences are SGHRS and YFSETQ. There are 16 residues in the CDR3. J was trimmed by 3 bases and V by 1 base; bases with no gene match: 6. CDR3 nucleotide sequence: TGCGCCAGCAGCTTGAGGGGGCAAGATCACACCGGGGAGCTGTTTTTT. This sequence encodes CASSLRGQDHTGELFF.

The chain is built from TRBV14 and TRBJ2-1; D is perhaps TRBD2 (5 bases). V gave up 4 bases and J gave up 3 bases, with 10 bases separating them. The CDR3 extends over 14 amino acids. CDR1 SGHDN and CDR2 FVKESK come from the germline V gene. DNA for the CDR3: TGTGCCAGCAGCCCACTGGACTTCTACAATGAGCAGTTCTTC. Translated: CASSPLDFYNEQFF.

The V and J genes are TRBV11-1 and TRBJ1-1, with D unclear. The length of the CDR3 is 13 residues. The germline CDR1 and CDR2 sequences are SGHAT and FQDESV (reference sequence). V was cut by 5 bases and J by 1 base, with 8 bases left in between. The CDR3 nucleotides are TGTGCCAGCAGCCGAACAGAGAACACTGAAGCTTTCTTT. Amino acid sequence: CASSRTENTEAFF.

This rearrangement joins TRBV4-1 to TRBJ2-1; TRBD2 agrees at 8 bases. The V segment lost 0 bases and the J segment 2 bases; nucleotides outside the gene matches: 3. Germline-derived CDR1 and CDR2 are MGHRA and YSYEKL. The CDR3 length is 16 residues. CDR3: CASSQDGSGAYNEQFF. CDR3 coding DNA: TGCGCCAGCAGCCAAGATGGTAGCGGGGCCTACAATGAGCAGTTCTTC.

The chain joins TRBV27 to TRBJ2-5, with D possibly matching TRBD2 (6 bases). The V end was cut by 2 bases, the J end by 5 bases, with 12 bases between. Per germline, CDR1 MNHEY and CDR2 SMNVEV (reference sequence). The CDR3 covers 14 residues. This CDR3 is CASSLGGRGETQYF. The CDR3 nucleotides are TGTGCCAGCAGTTTAGGGGGGAGAGGGGAGACCCAGTACTTC.

On this clone itself: Compared with germline, one end of the junction differs, possibly owing to a read error. CDR3 region: CASSPNLNTEAFF. DNA for the CDR3: TGTGCTAGCAGCCCGAACCTGAACACTGAAGCTTTCTTT. The rearrangement uses TRBV7-7 and TRBJ1-1, with D unclear. Germline values: CDR1 SSHAT, CDR2 FNYEAQ (reference sequence). The length of the CDR3 is 13 residues. Full variable domain (outside the CDR3, taken from reference TRBV7-7 and TRBJ1-1): GAGVSQSPRYKVTKRGQDVTLRCDPISSHATLYWYQQALGQGPEFLTYFNYEAQPDKSGLPSDRFSAERPEGSISTLTIQRTEQRDSAMYRCASSPNLNTEAFFGQGTRLTVV.

This rearrangement joins TRBV2 to TRBJ1-4; 9 nucleotides match TRBD1. V lost 7 bases, J lost 6 bases, and 3 bases stayed unmatched. The CDR3 runs 13 residues. Germline V gives CDR1 SNHLY, CDR2 FYNNEI. The CDR3 DNA is TGTGCCAGCAACCGGGACAGGGATGAAAAACTGTTTTTT. Translation gives CASNRDRDEKLFF.

V and J are TRBV25-1 and TRBJ1-3; D is perhaps TRBD1 (6 bases). V was shortened by 6 bases and J by 0 bases, with 15 bases between the two germline ends. Looked up from germline, CDR1 is MGHDK and CDR2 is SYGVNS. This CDR3 is 16 amino acids long. The CDR3 loop reads CASSRTEGHSGNTIYF. As DNA, the CDR3 is TGTGCCAGCAGCCGGACAGAAGGGCACTCTGGAAACACCATATATTTT.

The rearrangement joins TRBV30 to TRBJ2-5; D call uncertain. The germline V gene encodes CDR1 GTSNPN and CDR2 SVGIG (reference sequence). This CDR3 spans 13 amino acids. With 0 bases removed from V and 8 bases from J, the gap between germline ends came to 13 bases. Here the CDR3 DNA reads TGTGCCTGGAGTGTATTGATATCAAATACCCAGTACTTC. This sequence encodes CAWSVLISNTQYF.

The rearrangement joins TRBV30 to TRBJ2-1; possibly TRBD2 for D (6 bases). CDR1 and CDR2 (germline): GTSNPN, SVGIG (reference sequence). This CDR3 is 12 amino acids long. The V and J ends lost 3 bases and 6 bases respectively, with 9 bases between them. The CDR3 sequence: CAWSGDSNEQFF. DNA for the CDR3: TGTGCCTGGAGCGGGGACTCCAATGAGCAGTTCTTC.

V is TRBV6-5 and J is TRBJ1-1, with 9 bases matching TRBD1. J lost 5 bases, V lost 5 bases, and 3 bases had no gene match. The CDR3 extends over 13 amino acids. Looked up from germline, CDR1 is MNHEY and CDR2 is SVGAGI. The CDR3 loop is CASSLGTGTEAFF. In nucleotides, the CDR3 is TGTGCCAGCAGTCTTGGGACAGGGACTGAAGCTTTCTTT.

The chain combines TRBV4-1 with TRBJ1-1, with TRBD1 identical over 7 bases. The CDR3 runs 17 residues. Looked up from germline, CDR1 is MGHRA and CDR2 is YSYEKL. V lost 7 bases and J lost 4; bases outside the gene matches: 18. The CDR3 bases are TGCGCCAGCATTACCTTAGGGGGCGGACCGGAGGGCACTGAAGCTTTCTTT. Translating it yields CASITLGGGPEGTEAFF.